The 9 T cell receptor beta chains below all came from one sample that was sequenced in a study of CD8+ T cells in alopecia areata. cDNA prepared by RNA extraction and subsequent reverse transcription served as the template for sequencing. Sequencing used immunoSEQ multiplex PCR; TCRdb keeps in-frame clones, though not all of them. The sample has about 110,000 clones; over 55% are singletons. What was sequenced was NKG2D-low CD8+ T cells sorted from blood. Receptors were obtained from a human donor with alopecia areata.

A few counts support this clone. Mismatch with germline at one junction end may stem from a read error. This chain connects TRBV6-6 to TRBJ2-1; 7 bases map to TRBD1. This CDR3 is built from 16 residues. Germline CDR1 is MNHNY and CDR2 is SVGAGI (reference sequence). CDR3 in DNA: TGTGCCACCAGTACGGGGACAGCCGGCTCCTACAATGAGCAGTTCTTC. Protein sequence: CATSTGTAGSYNEQFF.

CDR3 sequence reads: CASSRSSGVRPYNEQFF. In nucleotides, the CDR3 is TGTGCCAGCAGCCGAAGTAGCGGCGTCCGGCCTTACAATGAGCAGTTCTTC. The gene calls are TRBV5-6 and TRBJ2-1; D may be TRBD2 (6 bases). V lost 4 bases to trimming and J lost 4 bases, with 21 bases between them. This CDR3 has 17 residues. Germline V lookup: CDR1 SGHDT, CDR2 YYEEEE.

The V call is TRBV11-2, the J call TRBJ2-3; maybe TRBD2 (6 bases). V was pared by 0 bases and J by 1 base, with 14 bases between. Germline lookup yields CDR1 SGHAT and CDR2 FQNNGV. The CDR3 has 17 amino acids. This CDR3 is CASSLEFGGGGTDTQYF. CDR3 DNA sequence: TGTGCCAGCAGCTTAGAGTTCGGGGGTGGGGGCACAGATACGCAGTATTTT.

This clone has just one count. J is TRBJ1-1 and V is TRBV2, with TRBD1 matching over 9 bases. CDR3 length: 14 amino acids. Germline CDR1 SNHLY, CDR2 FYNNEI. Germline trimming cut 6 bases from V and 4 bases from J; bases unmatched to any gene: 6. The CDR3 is CASRGTGLFTEAFF. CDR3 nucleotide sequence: TGTGCCAGCAGAGGGACAGGGCTATTCACTGAAGCTTTCTTT.

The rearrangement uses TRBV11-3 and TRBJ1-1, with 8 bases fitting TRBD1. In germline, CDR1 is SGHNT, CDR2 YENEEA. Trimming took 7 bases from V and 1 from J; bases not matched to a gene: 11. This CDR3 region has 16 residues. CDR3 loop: CASTPWTGRENTEAFF. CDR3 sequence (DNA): TGTGCCAGCACACCCTGGACAGGGCGCGAGAACACTGAAGCTTTCTTT.

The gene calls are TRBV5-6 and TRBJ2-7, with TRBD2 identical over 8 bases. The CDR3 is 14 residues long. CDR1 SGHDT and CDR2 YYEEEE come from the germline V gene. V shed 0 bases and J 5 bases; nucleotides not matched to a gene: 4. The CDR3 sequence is CASSLGSGSHEQYF. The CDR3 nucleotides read TGTGCCAGCAGCTTGGGAAGCGGGAGCCACGAGCAGTACTTC.

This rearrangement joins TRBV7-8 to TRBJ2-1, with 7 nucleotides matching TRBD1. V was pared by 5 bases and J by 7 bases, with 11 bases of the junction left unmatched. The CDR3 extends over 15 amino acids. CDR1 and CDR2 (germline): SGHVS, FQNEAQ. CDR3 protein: CASSPGDSSSNEQFF. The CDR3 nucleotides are TGTGCCAGCAGCCCTGGGGACAGTAGTTCAAATGAGCAGTTCTTC.

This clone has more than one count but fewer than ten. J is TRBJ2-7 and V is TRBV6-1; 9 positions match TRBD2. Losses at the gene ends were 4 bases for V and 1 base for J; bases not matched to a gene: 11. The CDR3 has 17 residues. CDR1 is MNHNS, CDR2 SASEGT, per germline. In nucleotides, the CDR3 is TGTGCCAGCAGTGTCTCGCTAGCGGGGTTAGGATCCTACGAGCAGTACTTC. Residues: CASSVSLAGLGSYEQYF.

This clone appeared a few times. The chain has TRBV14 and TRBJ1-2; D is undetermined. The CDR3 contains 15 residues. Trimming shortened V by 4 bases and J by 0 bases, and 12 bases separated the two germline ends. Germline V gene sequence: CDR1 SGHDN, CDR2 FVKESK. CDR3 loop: CASSPLSRANYGYTF. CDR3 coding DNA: TGTGCCAGCAGCCCTCTCAGCAGAGCTAACTATGGCTACACCTTC.